The 5 T cell receptor beta chains listed next were all sequenced from one sample in a study of T cells in Graves' hyperthyroidism and ophthalmopathy. Regions amplified from RNA transcripts were the TCR beta CDR3 regions. TCR CDR3 underwent first-round RT-PCR with the HTBI primer set. TCRdb re-derived calls from the multiplex PCR reads in MiXCR, one entry per CDR3 protein. This table has about half a million distinct CDR3 sequences, just under 20% appearing once. The sample was blood. These TCRs come from a man aged 35 to 55 with Graves' ophthalmopathy.

The table lists this clonotype with a few counts. The J gene is TRBJ2-7, the V gene TRBV20-1; 11 positions match TRBD2. The CDR3 extends over 14 amino acids. CDR1 DFQATT and CDR2 SNEGSKA come from the germline V gene (reference sequence). J gave up 4 bases and V 1 base, and 3 bases lay outside the gene matches. CDR3: CSARGLAGRYEQYF. For the CDR3, the DNA is TGCAGTGCTAGAGGACTAGCGGGGAGATACGAGCAGTACTTC.

This clonotype was detected only a few times. This chain connects TRBV30 to TRBJ2-1; TRBD2 matches 10 bases. The CDR3 sequence is 18 residues long. J gave up 4 bases and V 4 bases, and 16 bases lay outside the gene matches. Germline lookup yields CDR1 GTSNPN and CDR2 SVGIG (reference sequence). Written as DNA, the CDR3 is TGTGCCTGGACCCGGGGAGTCCTAGCGGGGGCCGGGTACAATGAGCAGTTCTTC. Translating gives CAWTRGVLAGAGYNEQFF.

This clonotype was seen only a few times. The chain uses TRBV5-1 and TRBJ2-1; D is perhaps TRBD2 (6 bases). This CDR3 has 15 residues. Trimming removed 0 bases from V and 6 bases from J, with 13 bases in between. Per germline, CDR1 SGHRS and CDR2 YFSETQ. The chain's CDR3 is CASSLGGKVINEQFF. The DNA for the CDR3 is TGCGCCAGCAGCTTGGGCGGGAAAGTGATCAATGAGCAGTTCTTC.

This clonotype was counted ten times or more. This rearrangement joins TRBV28 to TRBJ1-1, with TRBD1 matching 11 bases. This CDR3 spans 16 amino acids. J was trimmed by 0 bases and V by 6 bases; bases with no gene match: 6. Germline-derived CDR1 and CDR2 are MDHEN and SYDVKM. CDR3 nucleotide sequence: TGTGCCAGCAGGGACAGGGGGCACCCTATGAACACTGAAGCTTTCTTT. Translating gives CASRDRGHPMNTEAFF. Full variable domain (outside the CDR3, taken from reference TRBV28 and TRBJ1-1): DVKVTQSSRYLVKRTGEKVFLECVQDMDHENMFWYRQDPGLGLRLIYFSYDVKMKEKGDIPEGYSVSREKKERFSLILESASTNQTSMYLCASRDRGHPMNTEAFFGQGTRLTVV.

This clonotype was picked up many times. The gene calls are TRBV30 and TRBJ1-2; TRBD1 is a possible D gene (5 bases). The V and J ends lost 0 bases and 6 bases respectively, with 14 bases between them. This CDR3 is 14 amino acids long. From germline, CDR1 is GTSNPN and CDR2 SVGIG (reference sequence). CDR3 protein: CAWSVRRAGNGYTF. The CDR3 coding sequence is TGTGCCTGGAGTGTACGTCGGGCAGGGAATGGCTACACCTTC.